The next 20 T cell receptor beta chains were all read from a single sample in a study of neurological immune-mediated disorders. Each CDR3 protein is one row after TCRdb ran MiXCR on the 5' RACE reads. The table records 60,000 to 85,000 distinct CDR3 sequences, around 4.6% of them present only once. Sequenced: PBMCs. These receptors were collected from a woman in her twenties or thirties with multiple sclerosis.

This clonotype was detected ten times or more. The chain uses TRBV20-1 and TRBJ2-7; weak D call: TRBD1 (7 bases). The CDR3 length is 15 residues. CDR1 and CDR2 (germline): DFQATT, SNEGSKA (reference sequence). Trimming removed 5 bases from V and 6 bases from J, with 23 bases in between. The CDR3 DNA sequence: TGCAGTGCTCCAAACCGGGACAGCGGGTTCTCCGAGCAGTACTTC. It translates to CSAPNRDSGFSEQYF.

This clonotype was detected only a few times. This rearrangement joins TRBV5-1 to TRBJ2-1, with D perhaps TRBD1 (5 bases). The CDR3 runs 13 residues. Germline CDR1 is SGHRS and CDR2 is YFSETQ. Between the trimmed V and J ends, which lost 6 bases and 14 bases, there was a span of 21 bases. In nucleotides, the CDR3 is TGCGCCAGCACAAAACCACCGGAGACAGATGAGTTCTTC. It translates to CASTKPPETDEFF.

At least ten counts were recorded for this clonotype. The DNA for the CDR3 is TGCGCCAGCAGCTTTGGCAGCAGCACAGATACGCAGTATTTT. As protein: CASSFGSSTDTQYF. The V call is TRBV5-1, the J call TRBJ2-3; D is uncertain. The CDR3 extends over 14 amino acids. Trimming shortened V by 2 bases and J by 0 bases, and 7 bases separated the two germline ends. Germline CDR1 reads SGHRS; CDR2 reads YFSETQ.

This clonotype was seen many times. The rearrangement links TRBV27 to TRBJ2-7; D is ambiguous. Germline loops: CDR1 MNHEY, CDR2 SMNVEV (reference sequence). Trimming took 6 bases from V and 0 from J, leaving 12 bases between them. CDR3 length: 14 residues. The DNA for the CDR3 is TGTGCCAGCAGAGACCGAAGAAGCTCCTACGAGCAGTACTTC. Residues: CASRDRRSSYEQYF.

This clonotype was detected only a few times. The V call is TRBV7-6, the J call TRBJ2-3; the match to TRBD2 covers 11 bases. Germline V gives CDR1 SGHVS, CDR2 FNYEAQ. CDR3 length equals 17 residues. The ends lost 1 base at V and 5 bases at J; junction bases unmatched: 8. The CDR3 loop is CASSLVPSGGRGDTQYF. The CDR3 coding sequence is TGTGCCAGCAGCTTAGTCCCTAGCGGGGGGAGGGGAGATACGCAGTATTTT.

This clonotype was detected many times. The chain recombines TRBV7-2 with TRBJ2-3; possibly TRBD1 for D (6 bases). Germline CDR1 reads SGHTA; CDR2 reads FQGNSA. The germline V and J ends were trimmed by 0 bases and 2 bases, with 15 bases remaining between them. The CDR3 is 17 residues long. The CDR3 protein is CASSLAYRDPHTDTQYF. CDR3 coding DNA: TGTGCCAGCAGCTTAGCATACAGGGACCCCCACACAGATACGCAGTATTTT. Complete variable domain (other parts from reference TRBV7-2 and TRBJ2-3): GAGVSQSPSNKVTEKGKDVELRCDPISGHTALYWYRQSLGQGLEFLIYFQGNSAPDKSGLPSDRFSAERTGGSVSTLTIQRTQQEDSAVYLCASSLAYRDPHTDTQYFGPGTRLTVL.

This clonotype was picked up many times. V gene TRBV20-1 combines with J gene TRBJ2-5; D gene ambiguous. Germline V lookup: CDR1 DFQATT, CDR2 SNEGSKA (reference sequence). Trimming left V 7 bases short and J 3 bases short, with 15 bases between. The CDR3 runs to 13 residues. The CDR3: CSGMIRAKETQYF. The CDR3 bases are TGCAGTGGGATGATACGGGCTAAAGAGACCCAGTACTTC.

This clonotype has at least ten counts. The gene calls are TRBV12-3 or TRBV12-4 and TRBJ2-5; 8 bases are shared with TRBD2. J gave up 5 bases and V 5 bases, and 7 bases lay outside the gene matches. The CDR3 is made up of 14 amino acids. CDR3 sequence: CASSPGRVTETQYF. The CDR3 DNA reads as TGTGCCAGCAGTCCCGGGAGGGTGACGGAGACCCAGTACTTC.

Here the CDR3 reads CSARNPRVSLAGGDEQYF. DNA for the CDR3: TGCAGTGCTAGAAACCCTCGGGTAAGCCTAGCGGGAGGCGACGAGCAGTACTTC. The chain recombines TRBV20-1 with TRBJ2-7; 11 bases are a match to TRBD2. The germline gives CDR1 DFQATT, CDR2 SNEGSKA (reference sequence). V trimming: 2 bases; J trimming: 5 bases; junction bases outside the gene matches: 17. There are 18 residues in the CDR3.

This sequence joins TRBV1 and TRBJ2-5; the table's TRBD2 call for D was not verified on the DNA. TRBV1 is a listed pseudogene. CDR3 length equals 16 residues. CDR3 residues: CTSPERFSGRLETQYF. CDR3 bases: TGCACCAGCCCGGAAAGGTTTAGCGGGAGATTAGAGACCCAGTACTTC.

As regards this clonotype: This may be a read error: a much more frequent sequence differs by one nucleotide. J is TRBJ2-4 and V is TRBV10-3; weak D call: TRBD2 (5 bases). The germline CDR1 and CDR2 sequences are ENHRY and SYGVKD. The CDR3 loop spans 15 amino acids. The CDR3 nucleotides are TGTGCCATCAGTACTAACGAGGGAGCCAAAAAAATTCAGTACTTC. Its translation: CAISTNEGAKKIQYF.

This clonotype was detected ten times or more. The gene calls are TRBV7-7 and TRBJ2-5; no definite D call. The V and J ends lost 4 bases and 3 bases respectively, with 21 bases between them. The CDR3 length is 17 residues. From germline, CDR1 is SSHAT and CDR2 FNYEAQ (reference sequence). For the CDR3, the DNA is TGTGCCAGCAGCTCCCGGGTTTACAGAGAAACAGAAGAGACCCAGTACTTC. Protein product: CASSSRVYRETEETQYF. Full variable domain (remainder filled in from reference TRBV7-7 and TRBJ2-5): GAGVSQSPRYKVTKRGQDVTLRCDPISSHATLYWYQQALGQGPEFLTYFNYEAQPDKSGLPSDRFSAERPEGSISTLTIQRTEQRDSAMYRCASSSRVYRETEETQYFGPGTRLLVL.

This clonotype was recorded a few times. The rearrangement joins TRBV4-2 to TRBJ2-1, with 9 bases lining up with TRBD2. Germline lookup yields CDR1 LGHNA and CDR2 YNFKEQ. This CDR3 is built from 15 residues. Germline trimming cut 3 bases from V and 7 bases from J; bases unmatched to any gene: 7. The chain's CDR3 is CASSHLGGGGNEQFF. The CDR3 DNA reads as TGTGCCAGCAGCCACCTAGGCGGGGGGGGAAATGAGCAGTTCTTC.

There are many counts of this clonotype. The chain uses TRBV5-6 and TRBJ2-2; 8 bases fit TRBD2. Germline CDR1 reads SGHDT; CDR2 reads YYEEEE. V shed 1 base, J shed 6 bases, and the junction held 8 bases outside the gene matches. The CDR3 contains 16 residues. CDR3 region: CASSLFTQRESGELFF. The CDR3 nucleotides read TGTGCCAGCAGCTTGTTTACCCAGCGGGAGTCCGGGGAGCTGTTTTTT.

The table lists this clonotype with many counts. The J gene is TRBJ2-3, the V gene TRBV3-1; 13 nucleotides align to TRBD2. This CDR3 contains 16 residues. The germline V gene has CDR1 LGHDT and CDR2 YNNKEL (reference sequence). The V and J ends lost 4 bases and 4 bases, in that order; junction bases with no gene match: 5. The CDR3 DNA reads as TGTGCCAGCAGCCCAGGGACTAGCGGGACGGCAGATACGCAGTATTTT. As protein: CASSPGTSGTADTQYF.

The V gene is TRBV20-1, the J gene TRBJ2-3; 7 bases are a match to TRBD2. Germline assignment: CDR1 DFQATT and CDR2 SNEGSKA (reference sequence). V was pared by 0 bases and J by 3 bases, with 9 bases of the junction left unmatched. The CDR3 loop spans 16 amino acids. The CDR3 DNA reads as TGCAGTGCTAGAGACCTAGAGGGAGGGCATACAGATACGCAGTATTTT. Translated, it gives CSARDLEGGHTDTQYF.

This clonotype has just a few counts. The J gene is TRBJ1-2, the V gene TRBV20-1; TRBD1 is a possible D gene (6 bases). V gave up 6 bases and J gave up 4 bases, with 15 bases separating them. The CDR3 spans 13 residues. Germline CDR1 DFQATT, CDR2 SNEGSKA (reference sequence). The CDR3 DNA reads as TGCAGTGCCCCGGACAGTTTTGCCTATGGCTACACCTTC. Encoded protein: CSAPDSFAYGYTF.

This clonotype has a handful of counts. The rearrangement joins TRBV5-5 to TRBJ1-4; weak D call: TRBD1 (5 bases). Germline V gene lookup returns CDR1 SGHKS and CDR2 YYEKEE (reference sequence). This CDR3 comprises 16 residues. V was pared by 1 base and J by 3 bases, with 13 bases between. The CDR3 sequence is CASSLLSGLPNEKLFF. The CDR3 DNA sequence: TGTGCCAGCAGCTTGCTCTCAGGGCTCCCTAATGAAAAACTGTTTTTT.

This clonotype was picked up many times. The rearrangement uses TRBV20-1 and TRBJ1-5, with no clear D. The germline V and J ends were trimmed by 7 bases and 7 bases, with 14 bases remaining between them. CDR1 and CDR2 from the germline V gene are DFQATT and SNEGSKA (reference sequence). The CDR3 has 12 amino acids. The CDR3 nucleotides are TGCAGTGGCTTGGAGGTGGGACAGCCCCAGCATTTT. This translates into CSGLEVGQPQHF.

This clonotype occurred many times. The chain couples TRBV30 to TRBJ2-1; D is ambiguous. The ends were cut back, 2 bases at V and 5 bases at J, with 7 bases in the middle. This CDR3 has 12 residues. CDR1 is GTSNPN and CDR2 is SVGIG in the germline V gene (reference sequence). CDR3 nucleotide sequence: TGTGCCTGGAGTCGAACCAACAATGAGCAGTTCTTC. Translation: CAWSRTNNEQFF.